The 21 T cell receptor beta chains presented below share a single source sample, sequenced in a study of shared clonotypes between healthy human individuals (dated by TCRdb to 2018 to 2021). Library construction relied on the immunoSEQ multiplex PCR assay. The table comes from immuneACCESS by way of TCRdb, which keeps in-frame sequences with V and J called. Part of the clones is missing from these tables; in studies checked, under half for an unresolved V gene and the rest for unknown reasons. The sample profile shows about 1.4 million clones; roughly 97% of them were found once. Over 1% of the sample is in the top ten clones. Material for sequencing was naive CD4+ T cells sorted from blood. In light of the paper, this sample's cell subset or site label describes: CD45RA+ positively selected. These receptors were obtained from a man aged 25-40 years in good health.

This clone was seen once. The chain joins TRBV10-3 to TRBJ1-1, with D uncertain. The V end lost 6 bases, the J end lost 3 bases, and 14 bases lay between the germline ends. Germline loops: CDR1 ENHRY, CDR2 SYGVKD. This CDR3 is 14 amino acids long. For the CDR3, the DNA is TGTGCCATCAGAGGGTCGCGAAAGGACACTGAAGCTTTCTTT. Amino acid sequence: CAIRGSRKDTEAFF.

This clone was seen only once. The chain uses TRBV30 and TRBJ2-7; D possibly uses TRBD1 or TRBD2 (5 bases each). This CDR3 has 13 amino acids. Germline-derived CDR1 and CDR2 are GTSNPN and SVGIG (reference sequence). With 5 bases removed from V and 2 bases from J, the gap between germline ends came to 13 bases. CDR3 amino acids: CAWSGRGPYEQYF. The CDR3 DNA reads as TGTGCCTGGTCAGGAAGGGGACCCTACGAGCAGTACTTC.

The rearrangement uses TRBV5-4 and TRBJ2-3; 11 bases map to TRBD2. CDR3 length: 16 amino acids. Germline CDR1 is SGHNT and CDR2 is YYREEE (reference sequence). Losses at the gene ends were 4 bases for V and 5 bases for J; bases not matched to a gene: 9. This CDR3 is CASSTQIAGGGDTQYF. CDR3 in DNA: TGTGCCAGCAGCACCCAAATAGCGGGAGGGGGAGATACGCAGTATTTT.

The V gene is TRBV15, the J gene TRBJ2-1; TRBD1 might be the D (5 bases). CDR3 length equals 14 residues. Trimming stripped 0 bases from V and 9 bases from J, with 12 bases between. Germline assignment: CDR1 LNHNV and CDR2 YYDKDF (reference sequence). The CDR3 protein is CATSREAGFSEQFF. In DNA form, the CDR3 reads TGTGCCACCAGCAGAGAGGCAGGGTTTAGTGAGCAGTTCTTC.

The J gene is TRBJ1-2, the V gene TRBV7-9, with 8 bases that match TRBD1. The junction had 16 bases not matched to a gene; V was cut back by 5 bases and J by 8 bases. Germline V gives CDR1 SEHNR, CDR2 FQNEAQ (reference sequence). The CDR3 length is 16 residues. The CDR3 nucleotides are TGTGCCAGCAGCCCCATATCGCAGGGGGCGGTTCTAGGCTACACCTTC. Protein sequence: CASSPISQGAVLGYTF. The full variable domain, its missing parts supplied by reference TRBV7-9 and TRBJ1-2, is DTGVSQNPRHKITKRGQNVTFRCDPISEHNRLYWYRQTLGQGPEFLTYFQNEAQLEKSRLLSDRFSAERPKGSFSTLEIQRTEQGDSAMYLCASSPISQGAVLGYTFGSGTRLTVV.

For this clone: Other DNA sequences in this sample translate to the same CDR3. The chain has TRBV5-1 and TRBJ2-7, with a tentative D call TRBD2 (6 bases). The length of the CDR3 is 14 residues. Germline V gene sequence: CDR1 SGHRS, CDR2 YFSETQ. V was trimmed by 0 bases and J by 5 bases, leaving 12 bases between them. The CDR3 bases are TGCGCCAGCAGCTTGGGACTAGTAATCCACGAGCAGTACTTC. Translation gives CASSLGLVIHEQYF.

The chain employs TRBV11-2 and TRBJ2-7; 7 bases map to TRBD2. CDR1 and CDR2 from the germline V gene are SGHAT and FQNNGV. V lost 0 bases, J lost 3 bases, and 17 bases stayed unmatched. The CDR3 sequence is 19 residues long. The CDR3 nucleotides read TGTGCCAGCAGCTTAGATTTCCGGGCCTCTAGCGGAGCCCGCTACGAGCAGTACTTC. Translating it yields CASSLDFRASSGARYEQYF.

This clone was picked up one time. V is TRBV7-2 and J is TRBJ2-1, with 8 bases that match TRBD2. Germline V gene lookup returns CDR1 SGHTA and CDR2 FQGNSA. V shed 5 bases and J 10 bases; nucleotides not matched to a gene: 7. CDR3 length: 13 amino acids. The CDR3 region is CASSNGRAVEQFF. The CDR3 DNA sequence: TGTGCCAGCAGCAACGGGAGGGCCGTAGAGCAGTTCTTC.

V usage is TRBV18 and J usage is TRBJ2-7; D may be TRBD2 (6 bases). CDR1 and CDR2 from the germline V gene are KGHSH and LQKENI. V gave up 2 bases and J gave up 2 bases, with 16 bases separating them. The CDR3 sequence is 16 residues long. CDR3 loop: CASSPDYPGEAYEQYF. CDR3 coding DNA: TGTGCCAGCTCACCAGATTATCCGGGGGAAGCCTACGAGCAGTACTTC. Based on the CDR3 plus reference TRBV18 and TRBJ2-7, the full variable domain is NAGVMQNPRHLVRRRGQEARLRCSPMKGHSHVYWYRQLPEEGLKFMVYLQKENIIDESGMPKERFSAEFPKEGPSILRIQQVVRGDSAAYFCASSPDYPGEAYEQYFGPGTRLTVT.

A note on this clone: Additional DNA sequences in this sample encode the identical CDR3. Written as DNA, the CDR3 is TGTGCCAGCAGCTCGGACAGGAACACTGAAGCTTTCTTT. Protein product: CASSSDRNTEAFF. V is TRBV7-3 and J is TRBJ1-1; possibly TRBD1 for D (6 bases). The CDR3 extends over 13 amino acids. CDR1 is SGHTA and CDR2 is FQGTGA in the germline V gene. Trimming took off 4 bases at V and 1 base at J, with 7 bases between the two ends.

This chain links TRBV20-1 with TRBJ2-5; maybe TRBD1 (5 bases). The CDR3 consists of 11 residues. Germline loops: CDR1 DFQATT, CDR2 SNEGSKA (reference sequence). V lost 8 bases and J 4 bases, leaving 11 bases between the germline ends. For the CDR3, the DNA is TGCAGTCCAGGGTTGGGAGAGACCCAGTACTTC. This sequence encodes CSPGLGETQYF.

J is TRBJ1-1 and V is TRBV7-6; no clear D gene. The CDR3 is made up of 13 amino acids. Trimming took 4 bases from V and 1 from J, leaving 7 bases between them. CDR1 and CDR2 from the germline V gene are SGHVS and FNYEAQ. The CDR3 reads CASSSQTNTEAFF. Written as DNA, the CDR3 is TGTGCCAGCAGCTCACAGACGAACACTGAAGCTTTCTTT.

The genes are TRBV2 and TRBJ2-5; a weak D match, TRBD1 (5 bases). This CDR3 is 14 amino acids long. Trimming removed 5 bases from V and 1 base from J, with 11 bases in between. CDR1 is SNHLY and CDR2 is FYNNEI in the germline V gene. This chain's CDR3 is CASSLGRSQETQYF. The CDR3 DNA reads TGTGCCAGCAGTTTGGGGCGTAGCCAAGAGACCCAGTACTTC.

The count of this clone is one. The junction and the germline gene differ at one end; a read error may be behind it. The V and J genes are TRBV27 and TRBJ2-1; the match to TRBD2 covers 10 bases. The CDR3 is 16 amino acids. Germline loops: CDR1 MNHEY, CDR2 SMNVEV (reference sequence). CDR3 in amino acids: CASRFLLAGRSNEQFF. The CDR3 bases are TGTGCCAGCCGTTTCCTACTAGCGGGACGTTCGAATGAGCAGTTCTTC.

This chain links TRBV19 with TRBJ2-7, with 7 bases that match TRBD2. Germline V gives CDR1 LNHDA, CDR2 SQIVND (reference sequence). The CDR3 has 17 residues. V dropped 1 base and J dropped 3; count of bases not matched to a gene: 12. CDR3 loop: CASSIGGAGAIFYEQYF. The CDR3 coding sequence is TGTGCCAGTAGTATAGGCGGCGCGGGAGCCATCTTCTACGAGCAGTACTTC. The full variable domain, rest sourced from reference TRBV19 and TRBJ2-7, is DGGITQSPKYLFRKEGQNVTLSCEQNLNHDAMYWYRQDPGQGLRLIYYSQIVNDFQKGDIAEGYSVSREKKESFPLTVTSAQKNPTAFYLCASSIGGAGAIFYEQYFGPGTRLTVT.

This chain connects TRBV5-8 to TRBJ2-5, with 7 positions matching TRBD1. Germline values: CDR1 SGHTS, CDR2 YDEGEE. With V trimmed by 0 bases and J by 7 bases, 9 bases remained unmatched. This CDR3 is 15 amino acids long. Here the CDR3 reads CASSLGRQGSVTQYF. CDR3 nucleotides: TGTGCCAGCAGCTTGGGTAGACAGGGTTCGGTGACCCAGTACTTC.

The CDR3 is CASSLRGQSNQPQHF. In DNA form, the CDR3 reads TGTGCCAGCAGCTTAAGGGGGCAAAGCAATCAGCCCCAGCATTTT. V usage is TRBV7-2 and J usage is TRBJ1-5, with TRBD1 matching 7 bases. The V segment lost 2 bases and the J segment 1 base; nucleotides outside the gene matches: 2. Germline V gene data show CDR1 as SGHTA and CDR2 as FQGNSA. The CDR3 sequence is 15 residues long.

The J gene is TRBJ2-7, the V gene TRBV5-1; 9 bases are a match to TRBD1. CDR1 and CDR2 from the germline V gene are SGHRS and YFSETQ. CDR3 length: 15 amino acids. J lost 5 bases, V lost 2 bases, and 8 bases had no gene match. In nucleotides, the CDR3 is TGCGCCAGCAGCTTCTCCCGGACAGGGGTTGACGAGCAGTACTTC. Translation gives CASSFSRTGVDEQYF.

The chain employs TRBV28 and TRBJ2-2; D ambiguous. The germline gives CDR1 MDHEN, CDR2 SYDVKM. This CDR3 has 14 residues. V lost 7 bases, J lost 5 bases, and 14 bases lay in between. The CDR3 DNA reads TGTGCCAGCACCCCCGTAGTAGAGACCGGGGAGCTGTTTTTT. Amino acid sequence: CASTPVVETGELFF.

The rearrangement links TRBV28 to TRBJ1-5; a weak D match, TRBD1 (6 bases). Trimming cost V 7 bases and J 0 bases, with 19 bases left between them. The CDR3 spans 17 residues. The germline gives CDR1 MDHEN, CDR2 SYDVKM. CDR3 sequence: CASNPLSGQYSNQPQHF. The CDR3 nucleotides are TGTGCCAGCAACCCCCTTTCAGGACAGTATAGCAATCAGCCCCAGCATTTT.

The chain is built from TRBV29-1 and TRBJ1-1, with D maybe TRBD1 (6 bases). There are 10 residues in the CDR3. V gave up 5 bases and J gave up 8 bases, with 9 bases separating them. Germline V CDR1 and CDR2: SQVTM, ANQGSEA. The CDR3 sequence: CSVIGGEAFF. The DNA for the CDR3 is TGCAGCGTTATCGGGGGCGAAGCTTTCTTT.